Shown below are 5 T cell receptor beta chains from a single sample sequenced in a study of blood T cell repertoires in COVID-19. The data were produced by immunoSEQ multiplex PCR, yet TCRdb's version contains in-frame clones alone and is incomplete. The table lists about 190,000 clones, about 80% of them singletons. Source material: peripheral blood. These receptor sequences come from an older woman with COVID-19, enrolled during active disease.

The chain employs TRBV7-6 and TRBJ2-5, with TRBD2 matching over 9 bases. The CDR3 extends over 17 amino acids. Germline loops: CDR1 SGHVS, CDR2 FNYEAQ. V gave up 3 bases and J gave up 4 bases; unmatched junction bases: 12. CDR3 DNA sequence: TGTGCCAGCAGCTTTTTGGGGGCTAGCGGGATGGGAGAGACCCAGTACTTC. Residues: CASSFLGASGMGETQYF.

This chain uses TRBV24-1 with TRBJ2-5; 7 bases are shared with TRBD1. V gave up 4 bases and J gave up 2 bases; unmatched junction bases: 6. Germline V gene sequence: CDR1 KGHDR, CDR2 SFDVKD. This CDR3 has 15 amino acids. CDR3 sequence reads: CATSDFRQGQETQYF. DNA of the CDR3: TGTGCCACCAGTGACTTTAGACAGGGTCAAGAGACCCAGTACTTC.

This chain joins TRBV6-6 and TRBJ2-1, with 8 bases aligning to TRBD1. The J segment lost 7 bases and the V segment lost 2 bases, leaving 1 base of the junction unmatched. The CDR3 has 13 residues. Germline V CDR1 and CDR2: MNHNY, SVGAGI (reference sequence). This CDR3 reads CASSYDRGNEQFF. The CDR3 DNA reads as TGTGCCAGCAGTTACGACAGGGGAAATGAGCAGTTCTTC.

This chain connects TRBV28 to TRBJ1-2; D not resolved. Germline V lookup: CDR1 MDHEN, CDR2 SYDVKM. The V end was cut by 7 bases, the J end by 5 bases, with 23 bases between. The CDR3 extends over 16 amino acids. The CDR3 sequence: CASTPSSAGGLYGYTF. CDR3 nucleotide sequence: TGTGCCAGCACTCCCTCGTCGGCGGGCGGCTTATATGGCTACACCTTC.

The rearrangement joins TRBV19 to TRBJ2-7; the D gene is possibly TRBD1 (6 bases). The CDR3 is made up of 13 amino acids. V lost 3 bases, J lost 7 bases, and 13 bases lay in between. Germline assignment: CDR1 LNHDA and CDR2 SQIVND (reference sequence). The CDR3 DNA follows: TGTGCCAGTAGTATGGGCCGGGACACAGAGCAGTACGTC. Protein sequence: CASSMGRDTEQYV.